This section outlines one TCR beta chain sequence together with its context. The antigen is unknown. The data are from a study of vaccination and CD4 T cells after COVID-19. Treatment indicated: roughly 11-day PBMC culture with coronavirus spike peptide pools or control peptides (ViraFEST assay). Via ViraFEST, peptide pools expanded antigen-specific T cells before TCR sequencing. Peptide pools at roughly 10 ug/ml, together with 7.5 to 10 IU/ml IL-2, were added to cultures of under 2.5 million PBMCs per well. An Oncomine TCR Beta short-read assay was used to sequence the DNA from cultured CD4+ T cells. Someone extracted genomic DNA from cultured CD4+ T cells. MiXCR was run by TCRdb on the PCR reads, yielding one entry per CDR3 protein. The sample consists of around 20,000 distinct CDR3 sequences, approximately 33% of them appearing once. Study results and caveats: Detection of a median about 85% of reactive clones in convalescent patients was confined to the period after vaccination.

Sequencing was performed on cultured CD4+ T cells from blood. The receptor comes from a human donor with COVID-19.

In DNA, the CDR3 is TGCAGTGCTAGAGATTTCGCGACAGGGGATCCCGGGGAGCTGTTTTTT. Translating gives CSARDFATGDPGELFF. The V call is TRBV20-1, the J call TRBJ2-2; TRBD1 aligns across 8 bases. Germline values: CDR1 DFQATT, CDR2 SNEGSKA (reference sequence). With 0 bases clipped from V and 6 bases from J, the junction kept 9 bases outside the gene matches. The CDR3 is made up of 16 amino acids.